Listed below are T cell receptor beta chains from one sample, sequenced in a study of T cells expressing NK-cell markers. TCRdb reworked the 5' RACE reads into one entry per CDR3 protein, no DNA. The table counts approximately 440,000 distinct CDR3 sequences; more than 1.4% lies in the top ten. Sequencing was done on a sample of blood T cells: a sorted CD56 or NKG2C T cell subset, CD4+ or CD8+ T cells, or bulk PBMC T cells (not recorded which). Receptors originate from a woman aged 45-65 years in good health. Both conserved end residues are part of each CDR3.

CASRGHTGGNYNEQFF	TRBV14	TRBJ2-1
CSAREGASAVGELFF	TRBV20-1	TRBJ2-2
CASSLQGLINEQFF	TRBV11-2	TRBJ2-1
CASSRGFNYGYTF	TRBV6-5	TRBJ1-2
CASSPGGSLETQYF	TRBV18	TRBJ2-5
CASRSVETSGRNTGELFF	TRBV5-1	TRBJ2-2
CASSLGHYTEAFF	TRBV5-6	TRBJ1-1
CASSPATGGQPQHF	TRBV12-3/TRBV12-4	TRBJ1-5
CASSLTAGGSYNEQFF	TRBV7-8	TRBJ2-1
CSARIRQLDEQYF	TRBV20-1	TRBJ2-7
CASRPGQNTNTGELFF	TRBV5-1	TRBJ2-2
CASSLNRGQQYF	TRBV13	TRBJ2-7
CASSDTAFSGNTIYF	TRBV7-9	TRBJ1-3
CASSSGSDLVYKQYF	TRBV12-3/TRBV12-4	TRBJ2-7
CASSFNVNSIQYF	TRBV5-1	TRBJ2-4
CSVGTSGMTRETQYF	TRBV29-1	TRBJ2-5
CASSYPQGNGNSPLHF	TRBV6-6	TRBJ1-6
CASSLKPNYEQYF	TRBV27	TRBJ2-7
CASSVGSLAGVDEQFF	TRBV9	TRBJ2-1
CASSLDGLRLNEQFF	TRBV5-1	TRBJ2-1
CASSSHGSNYGYTF	TRBV6-1	TRBJ1-2
CATSRVQRSGGNEQFF	TRBV15	TRBJ2-1
CSARGASGRAADEQFF	TRBV20-1	TRBJ2-1
CASNSFSSGSRKTQYF	TRBV28	TRBJ2-5
CSARWGLVHEQFF	TRBV20-1	TRBJ2-1
CASSLGTYRRQPQHF	TRBV12-3/TRBV12-4	TRBJ1-5
CASSPPTGTGKGKNEQFF	TRBV3-1	TRBJ2-1
CATSDFGTGSRSSYNEQFF	TRBV24-1	TRBJ2-1
CASSLGVIGAEKLFF	TRBV7-8	TRBJ1-4
CASSLGNRGPGEETQYF	TRBV12-3/TRBV12-4	TRBJ2-5
CASSLGSNSIQETQYF	TRBV5-1	TRBJ2-5
CATSDLGAGVGNEQFF	TRBV24-1	TRBJ2-1
CAIALAGGSSGANVLTF	TRBV10-3	TRBJ2-6